The sample holds a few counts of the clone carrying this T cell receptor (beta chain). The data were obtained in a study of T and B cells in COVID-19 patients. Looking at the study overall: Of about 20 active-infection patients, 12 were critically ill with mechanical ventilation or extracorporeal membrane oxygenation.

TRB rearrangements were amplified by multiplex PCR with BIOMED2 TRB-A/B primers. TCRdb independently ran MiXCR on the multiplex PCR reads; one entry per CDR3 protein. The sample has about 14,000 distinct CDR3 sequences, 25% to 35% seen once. V lost 3 bases to trimming and J lost 3 bases, with 12 bases between them. The germline V gene has CDR1 ENHRY and CDR2 SYGVKD. This CDR3 spans 14 amino acids. Each TRB amplification used roughly 240-550 ng of genomic DNA from blood. Sequencing was done on a sample of blood. The chain combines TRBV10-3 with TRBJ2-7; D possibly matches TRBD1 or TRBD2 (5 bases each). The sequence was obtained from a human donor who had recovered from COVID-19. The CDR3 here is CAISEEGPHYEQYF. CDR3 in DNA: TGTGCCATCAGTGAAGAGGGGCCCCACTACGAGCAGTACTTC.